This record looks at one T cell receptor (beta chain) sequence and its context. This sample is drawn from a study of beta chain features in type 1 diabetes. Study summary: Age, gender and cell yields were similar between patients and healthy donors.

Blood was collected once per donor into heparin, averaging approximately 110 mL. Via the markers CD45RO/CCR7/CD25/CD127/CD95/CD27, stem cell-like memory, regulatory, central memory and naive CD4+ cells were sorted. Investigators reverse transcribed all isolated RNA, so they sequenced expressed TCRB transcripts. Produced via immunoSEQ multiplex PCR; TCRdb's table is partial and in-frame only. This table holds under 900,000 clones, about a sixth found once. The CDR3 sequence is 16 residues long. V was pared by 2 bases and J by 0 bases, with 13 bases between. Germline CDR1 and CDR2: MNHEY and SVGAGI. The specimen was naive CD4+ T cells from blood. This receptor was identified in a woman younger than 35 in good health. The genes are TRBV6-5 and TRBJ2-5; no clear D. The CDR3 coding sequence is TGTGCCAGCAGTTACACAGCCCCGGTGTACCAAGAGACCCAGTACTTC. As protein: CASSYTAPVYQETQYF.